Reported below is one TCR beta chain. What it recognizes is unknown. Germline is not matched at one junction end, which may reflect a read error. PCR used 60 Vbeta primers and 13 Jbeta primers. This table comes from immunoSEQ multiplex PCR, and its TCRdb copy is limited to in-frame clones, with some not included. The sample consists of over 45,000 clones, 83% of them appearing once. The CDR3 extends over 14 amino acids. The germline gives CDR1 SEHNR, CDR2 FQNEAQ (reference sequence). The data are from a study of cytomegalovirus exposure and HLA in healthy donors. Study-wide results and caveats: What was likely a sequencing artifact was a cluster of highly shared sequence variants. A few chains tied to CMV proved CMV antigen-specific in vitro.

The sequence was collected from a man in his thirties or forties in good health and CMV-seronegative. The source material was PBMCs. V usage is TRBV7-9 and J usage is TRBJ2-7; TRBD2 matches at 9 bases. The DNA of the CDR3 is TGTTCCAGCAGCTTAAACGTAGCGGGAGCCGAGCAGTACTTC. This gives the protein CSSSLNVAGAEQYF.